These 26 T cell receptor beta chains share one sample of origin, sequenced in a study of cytomegalovirus exposure and HLA in healthy donors. Only in-frame clones appear in the TCRdb table, and some are missing; sequencing was by immunoSEQ multiplex PCR. Here the sample spans about 220,000 clones, 75% to 90% being singletons. Sequenced sample: PBMCs. These receptors originate from a woman aged 25 to 39 in good health and CMV-seropositive.

The genes are TRBV7-8 and TRBJ1-1; D ambiguous. The germline V gene has CDR1 SGHVS and CDR2 FQNEAQ. V gave up 5 bases and J gave up 6 bases, with 7 bases separating them. CDR3 size: 11 residues. The CDR3 is CASSPSAEAFF. The CDR3 coding sequence is TGTGCCAGCAGCCCCTCAGCTGAAGCTTTCTTT.

This rearrangement joins TRBV27 to TRBJ1-2; 7 nucleotides line up with TRBD1. V lost 3 bases to trimming and J lost 8 bases; unmatched junction nucleotides: 6. This CDR3 region has 13 residues. The germline CDR1 and CDR2 sequences are MNHEY and SMNVEV (reference sequence). The CDR3 DNA reads TGTGCCAGCAGTTTTGGAACAGGGGTCGGCTACACCTTC. As protein: CASSFGTGVGYTF.

The chain recombines TRBV2 with TRBJ1-3, with D perhaps matching TRBD1 (5 bases). The CDR3 spans 11 residues. CDR1 and CDR2 (germline): SNHLY, FYNNEI. V was pared by 11 bases and J by 4 bases, with 9 bases between. DNA of the CDR3: TGTGCCGGGGGTGGAGGAAACACCATATATTTT. As protein: CAGGGGNTIYF.

The chain has TRBV11-3 and TRBJ2-7, with no clear D. The CDR3 runs 13 residues. V gave up 5 bases and J gave up 3 bases, with 11 bases separating them. Germline V gene data show CDR1 as SGHNT and CDR2 as YENEEA. For the CDR3, the DNA is TGTGCCAGCAGCCAACAAGTCGGCTACGAGCAGTACTTC. It encodes CASSQQVGYEQYF. Filled out from reference TRBV11-3 and TRBJ2-7, the complete variable domain reads EAGVVQSPRYKIIEKKQPVAFWCNPISGHNTLYWYLQNLGQGPELLIRYENEEAVDDSQLPKDRFSAERLKGVDSTLKIQPAELGDSAVYLCASSQQVGYEQYFGPGTRLTVT.

This chain joins TRBV28 and TRBJ1-1; a possible D gene is TRBD1 (6 bases). Germline CDR1 reads MDHEN; CDR2 reads SYDVKM. The CDR3 has 13 amino acids. V was clipped by 7 bases and J by 3 bases, with 12 bases between them. CDR3 residues: CASNSGVDTEAFF. The CDR3 bases are TGTGCCAGCAATTCAGGGGTGGACACTGAAGCTTTCTTT.

V and J are TRBV29-1 and TRBJ1-1, with D perhaps TRBD1 (5 bases). The CDR3 length is 12 residues. Germline V lookup: CDR1 SQVTM, CDR2 ANQGSEA. The CDR3: CTGGGPDTEAFF. DNA of the CDR3: TGCACCGGGGGAGGCCCCGACACTGAAGCTTTCTTT.

This clone was seen only a few times. In DNA, the CDR3 is TGTGCCACCAGCTCAGGAAGGGTCAATCAGCCCCAGCATTTT. Its protein is CATSSGRVNQPQHF. The chain couples TRBV15 to TRBJ1-5; no clear D. Per the germline V gene, CDR1 is LNHNV and CDR2 is YYDKDF (reference sequence). Trimming stripped 5 bases from V and 3 bases from J, with 11 bases between. The CDR3 runs to 14 residues.

The chain uses TRBV2 and TRBJ2-4; 7 bases match TRBD1. There are 15 residues in the CDR3. After removal of 6 bases from V and 4 bases from J, the junction contained 9 bases not matched to a gene. Germline CDR1 is SNHLY and CDR2 is FYNNEI. CDR3 sequence (DNA): TGTGCCAGCAGGACGAACAGGGGAGCGAAAAACATTCAGTACTTC. Residues: CASRTNRGAKNIQYF.

The rearrangement links TRBV2 to TRBJ1-5; no reliable D call. Trimming removed 1 base at V and 1 base at J, with 8 bases between. The CDR3 contains 15 residues. The germline gives CDR1 SNHLY, CDR2 FYNNEI. The CDR3 DNA reads TGTGCCAGCAGTGAAGAAGTTCGAAGCAATCAGCCCCAGCATTTT. It is translated as CASSEEVRSNQPQHF.

The rearrangement links TRBV7-2 to TRBJ2-7; D gene unclear. The CDR3 runs to 12 residues. With 1 base removed from V and 6 bases from J, the gap between germline ends came to 7 bases. The germline gives CDR1 SGHTA, CDR2 FQGNSA. CDR3 DNA sequence: TGTGCCAGCAGCTTAGTGGTAGGCGAGCAGTACTTC. It specifies CASSLVVGEQYF.

The chain carries TRBV2 and TRBJ1-4; 8 nucleotides align to TRBD1. CDR3 length: 13 amino acids. CDR1 is SNHLY and CDR2 is FYNNEI in the germline V gene. J gave up 7 bases and V 7 bases, and 5 bases lay outside the gene matches. The CDR3 loop reads CASNDRGSEKLFF. Here the CDR3 DNA reads TGTGCCAGCAATGACAGGGGAAGTGAAAAACTGTTTTTT.

The chain recombines TRBV7-3 with TRBJ1-1, with 7 bases that match TRBD1. The ends lost 5 bases at V and 6 bases at J; junction bases unmatched: 6. Looked up from germline, CDR1 is SGHTA and CDR2 is FQGTGA. The CDR3 totals 13 residues. The CDR3: CASSMRQGAEAFF. DNA for the CDR3: TGTGCCAGCAGCATGAGACAGGGTGCTGAAGCTTTCTTT.

The J gene is TRBJ1-1, the V gene TRBV20-1; 8 positions match TRBD1. V shed 6 bases, J shed 11 bases, and the junction held 8 bases outside the gene matches. The CDR3 runs 11 residues. The germline CDR1 and CDR2 sequences are DFQATT and SNEGSKA (reference sequence). The CDR3 loop is CSATDRGRAFF. Here the CDR3 DNA reads TGCAGTGCCACTGACAGGGGTAGGGCTTTCTTT.

The chain carries TRBV10-1 and TRBJ2-1; D not certain. Trimming shortened V by 4 bases and J by 4 bases, and 5 bases separated the two germline ends. The germline gives CDR1 WNHNN, CDR2 SYGVQD (reference sequence). The length of the CDR3 is 12 residues. CDR3 in amino acids: CASSGLYNEQFF. CDR3 bases: TGCGCCAGCAGTGGGCTTTACAATGAGCAGTTCTTC.

This chain uses TRBV7-6 with TRBJ2-1; the D call may be TRBD1 or TRBD2 (6 bases each). The V gene lost 5 bases and the J gene lost 7 bases, with 15 bases spanning the gap. This CDR3 has 14 residues. Germline-derived CDR1 and CDR2 are SGHVS and FNYEAQ. CDR3 nucleotide sequence: TGTGCCAGCAGCCAAAGGGGGGCATCAAATGAGCAGTTCTTC. Its protein product is CASSQRGASNEQFF.

J is TRBJ1-5 and V is TRBV30; no firm D call. The length of the CDR3 is 14 residues. With 4 bases removed from V and 3 bases from J, the gap between germline ends came to 13 bases. The germline V gene encodes CDR1 GTSNPN and CDR2 SVGIG (reference sequence). CDR3 sequence: CAWNTPGFNQPQHF. CDR3 in DNA: TGTGCCTGGAATACCCCGGGTTTCAATCAGCCCCAGCATTTT.

This clone was recorded a few times. The chain employs TRBV6-6 and TRBJ1-4, with 7 bases that match TRBD1. The germline V gene encodes CDR1 MNHNY and CDR2 SVGAGI (reference sequence). The CDR3 length is 15 residues. The ends lost 4 bases at V and 6 bases at J; junction bases unmatched: 8. CDR3: CASSSPRGRDEKLFF. DNA for the CDR3: TGTGCCAGCAGTTCCCCCAGGGGGAGGGATGAAAAACTGTTTTTT.

The chain links TRBV7-9 to TRBJ2-3; D not certain. In germline, CDR1 is SEHNR, CDR2 FQNEAQ (reference sequence). This CDR3 is built from 14 residues. With 5 bases removed from V and 0 bases from J, the gap between germline ends came to 9 bases. In DNA form, the CDR3 reads TGTGCCAGCAGCCCGAAACGGAGCACAGATACGCAGTATTTT. Translating it yields CASSPKRSTDTQYF.

The chain recombines TRBV30 with TRBJ1-4; D is unresolved. The V end lost 2 bases, the J end lost 8 bases, and 18 bases lay between the germline ends. This CDR3 spans 15 amino acids. Per germline, CDR1 GTSNPN and CDR2 SVGIG (reference sequence). CDR3 residues: CAWSPRRFAAEKLFF. The CDR3 nucleotides are TGTGCCTGGAGTCCCCGTCGATTCGCGGCAGAAAAACTGTTTTTT.

This chain joins TRBV7-9 and TRBJ2-7; D remains unclear. CDR1 SEHNR and CDR2 FQNEAQ come from the germline V gene (reference sequence). V was cut by 0 bases and J by 5 bases, with 8 bases left in between. The CDR3 is made up of 13 amino acids. CDR3 residues: CASSLARLDEQYF. The CDR3 DNA reads TGTGCCAGCAGCTTAGCCCGCCTGGACGAGCAGTACTTC.

The chain combines TRBV25-1 with TRBJ1-4; D gene unclear. CDR3 length equals 12 residues. CDR1 and CDR2 from the germline V gene are MGHDK and SYGVNS. Trimming shortened V by 5 bases and J by 5 bases, and 6 bases separated the two germline ends. The CDR3 sequence is CASSKQNEKLFF. The CDR3 region has the DNA TGTGCCAGCAGTAAGCAGAATGAAAAACTGTTTTTT.

The CDR3 DNA is TGTGCCAGTAGTCTCGGGAGCTCCTACGAGCAGTACTTC. Amino acid sequence: CASSLGSSYEQYF. The V gene is TRBV19, the J gene TRBJ2-7, with a possible D match to TRBD2 (6 bases). Trimming stripped 5 bases from V and 0 bases from J, with 8 bases between. CDR1 is LNHDA, CDR2 SQIVND, per germline (reference sequence). The CDR3 contains 13 residues.

This clone ranks as large. The chain combines TRBV7-8 with TRBJ1-2; 7 bases line up with TRBD1. V lost 1 base to trimming and J lost 4 bases; unmatched junction nucleotides: 6. The germline gives CDR1 SGHVS, CDR2 FQNEAQ. CDR3 length equals 15 residues. CDR3 sequence (DNA): TGTGCCAGCAGCTTAGTTGGGACAGACTTCTATGGCTACACCTTC. Its translation: CASSLVGTDFYGYTF. The whole variable domain, remainder taken from reference TRBV7-8 and TRBJ1-2, is GAGVSQSPRYKVAKRGQDVALRCDPISGHVSLFWYQQALGQGPEFLTYFQNEAQLDKSGLPSDRFFAERPEGSVSTLKIQRTQQEDSAVYLCASSLVGTDFYGYTFGSGTRLTVV.

Only a few counts were recorded for this clone. The V and J genes are TRBV14 and TRBJ2-5, with D unclear. CDR1 SGHDN and CDR2 FVKESK come from the germline V gene. This CDR3 has 12 residues. V lost 3 bases to trimming and J lost 0 bases, with 2 bases between them. The CDR3 here is CASSHNQETQYF. The CDR3 bases are TGTGCCAGCAGCCACAACCAAGAGACCCAGTACTTC.

The chain couples TRBV6-1 to TRBJ2-1; no definite D call. CDR3 length: 13 residues. Trimming took off 0 bases at V and 9 bases at J, with 9 bases between the two ends. In germline, CDR1 is MNHNS, CDR2 SASEGT. DNA for the CDR3: TGTGCCAGCAGTGAAGCACCTGGCGTTGAGCAGTTCTTC. Residues: CASSEAPGVEQFF.

The chain is built from TRBV27 and TRBJ1-1; D unresolved. CDR1 is MNHEY and CDR2 is SMNVEV in the germline V gene (reference sequence). Trimming removed 4 bases at V and 1 base at J, with 7 bases between. The CDR3 contains 13 residues. The CDR3 coding sequence is TGTGCCAGCAGTTATACGGAGAACACTGAAGCTTTCTTT. Translating gives CASSYTENTEAFF.